This TCR beta chain was recorded in a study of blood T cell repertoires in COVID-19. V dropped 0 bases and J dropped 0 bases, with 9 bases sitting between them. The length of the CDR3 is 16 residues. Germline V gene data show CDR1 as MNHEY and CDR2 as SVGAGI. As handled by the study authors: Reference gene primer amplification in the assay estimated nucleated cell counts. Method: immunoSEQ multiplex PCR; TCRdb's copy keeps in-frame clones and lacks some. Clonal size and the V and J genes are those of that table, whereas D and trimming came from the DNA. The sample lists some 98,000 clones; around 80% were seen once.

This TCR was sampled from a man in his sixties or seventies with acute or convalescent COVID-19. This chain uses TRBV6-5 with TRBJ1-3; no definite D call. Input material: peripheral blood. This chain's CDR3 is CASSYSNTNSGNTIYF. The CDR3 nucleotides read TGTGCCAGCAGTTACTCGAACACAAACTCTGGAAACACCATATATTTT.